This TCR beta chain was recovered during a study of blood T cell repertoires in COVID-19. Study context: The United States, Italy and Spain were the sources of the acute and convalescent COVID-19 samples. From T cells, B-cell-depleted T cells, or PBMCs came the material, which was cDNA or gDNA.

This clone was observed a few times. In the authors' workflow: Nucleated cell counts were estimated from reference gene primer amplification. Sequencing was performed with immunoSEQ multiplex PCR; in TCRdb, only in-frame clones are kept and a portion is missing. Clone size and V and J calls were adopted from that table, with D and trimming inferred from the DNA. Of just under 350,000 clones listed, around four fifths are singletons. Trimming shortened V by 6 bases and J by 9 bases, and 17 bases separated the two germline ends. The germline V gene encodes CDR1 MNHEY and CDR2 SVGEGT. The CDR3 is 13 residues long.

This receptor was identified in a man younger than 40 with active or convalescent COVID-19. The sequencing input was peripheral blood. The chain has TRBV6-2 or TRBV6-3 and TRBJ2-5; tentative D call: TRBD2 (5 bases). CDR3 nucleotides: TGTGCCAGCAGCTCCGGTCCCAACGGGGCCCAGTACTTC. Amino acid sequence: CASSSGPNGAQYF.